A selection of T cell receptor beta chains follows, all from one sample in a study of vaccination effects on CD4 cells after COVID-19. Libraries were prepared by immunoSEQ multiplex PCR; TCRdb keeps only in-frame clonotypes and omits some of them. Of about 45,000 clones in the sample, approximately 74% were seen once. The antigens these receptors bind are not known. The specimen was CD4+ T cells from PBMCs cultured without peptide, collected before COVID-19 vaccination. These receptors originate from a human donor who had a prior SARS-CoV-2 infection. Both conserved end residues are part of each CDR3. The order of the fields is CDR3 protein, V gene, clone size, J gene. Only some rows state a clone size, as once, few, many or a class for expanded clones.

CDR3 protein: CASRDQRQGLYF; V gene: TRBV2; clone size: NA; J gene: TRBJ2-7
CDR3 protein: CASSHRQGGTEAFF; V gene: TRBV6-2/TRBV6-3; clone size: few; J gene: TRBJ1-1
CDR3 protein: CARSLSPSGSYEQYF; V gene: TRBV5-3; clone size: NA; J gene: TRBJ2-7
CDR3 protein: CASSAEGTAPYEQYF; V gene: TRBV9; clone size: NA; J gene: TRBJ2-7
CDR3 protein: CASSFRRGAFQETQYF; V gene: TRBV7-8; clone size: NA; J gene: TRBJ2-5
CDR3 protein: CASSSFNYEQYF; V gene: TRBV7-2; clone size: NA; J gene: TRBJ2-7
CDR3 protein: CASSLTPGSVETQYF; V gene: TRBV7-3; clone size: NA; J gene: TRBJ2-5
CDR3 protein: CASSQGSGTQYF; V gene: TRBV2; clone size: NA; J gene: TRBJ2-5
CDR3 protein: CASSVLTLNTEAFF; V gene: TRBV2; clone size: NA; J gene: TRBJ1-1
CDR3 protein: CASSQDHASGLLKQYF; V gene: TRBV14; clone size: NA; J gene: TRBJ2-7
CDR3 protein: CASSQFGQGLGYTF; V gene: TRBV3-1/TRBV3-2; clone size: once; J gene: TRBJ1-2
CDR3 protein: CASCALAGGPDSYEQYF; V gene: TRBV28; clone size: NA; J gene: TRBJ2-7
CDR3 protein: CASSPSDLRGEKLFF; V gene: TRBV18; clone size: NA; J gene: TRBJ1-4
CDR3 protein: CASSDLGGGNEKLFF; V gene: TRBV6-1; clone size: NA; J gene: TRBJ1-4
CDR3 protein: CAQAPYDRVSYNEQFF; V gene: TRBV30; clone size: once; J gene: TRBJ2-1
CDR3 protein: CASMGRGASYGYTF; V gene: TRBV5-4; clone size: NA; J gene: TRBJ1-2